The present T cell receptor (beta chain) was sequenced within a study of OX40 agonist ivuxolimab in advanced cancers. In the study overall: Those treated in dose escalation had hepatocellular carcinoma, melanoma, renal cell cancer or head and neck cancer. Patients with prior anti-PD-1, anti-PD-L1 or anti-CTLA-4 therapy were eligible; roughly 41% had some.

The V and J ends lost 0 bases and 5 bases respectively, with 14 bases between them. The germline gives CDR1 SGHRS, CDR2 YFSETQ. The CDR3 length is 15 residues. The sample holds one count of this clone. The table came from immunoSEQ multiplex PCR; TCRdb's copy has only in-frame clones and leaves some out. The table includes some 80,000 clones, 80% to 90% detected once. The material was CD4+ or CD8+ T cells sorted from blood, obtained in a trial of the OX40 agonist ivuxolimab. This receptor was identified in an adult with an advanced solid tumor such as melanoma, head and neck, liver or kidney cancer. The V call is TRBV5-1, the J call TRBJ1-1; D remains unclear. The CDR3 here is CASSLASAAGTEAFF. Here the CDR3 DNA reads TGCGCCAGCAGCTTGGCCTCGGCCGCGGGTACTGAAGCTTTCTTT. The full variable domain, with the rest looked up from reference TRBV5-1 and TRBJ1-1, is KAGVTQTPRYLIKTRGQQVTLSCSPISGHRSVSWYQQTPGQGLQFLFEYFSETQRNKGNFPGRFSGRQFSNSRSEMNVSTLELGDSALYLCASSLASAAGTEAFFGQGTRLTVV.